One T cell receptor (beta chain) is described in this entry. Its antigen remains unidentified. This entry belongs to a study of T cells after yellow fever vaccination. Study-level points and caveats: Once the booster was given, most primary-vaccination clones reappeared, at approximately 97% for CD4 and 88% for CD8.

By 5'RACE template switching, TCR cDNA was produced, with a universal primer site and UMIs added in the process. TCRdb re-called the 5' RACE reads with MiXCR, one entry per CDR3 protein. The data show 340,000 or so distinct CDR3 sequences, with around an eighth seen just once and 2.5% to 4% held by the top ten. This TCR came from a man aged 18-30 years who received the YFV17D yellow fever vaccine. The specimen comprised CD4+ T cells sorted from PBMCs, sampled 15 days after the yellow fever booster vaccination.

The CDR3 DNA follows: TGTGCCAGCAGCTTAGGCGGGGGGGTAGCCAAAAACATTCAGTACTTC. Its translation is CASSLGGGVAKNIQYF. This chain joins TRBV7-8 and TRBJ2-4, with TRBD2 matching 9 bases. V trimming: 1 base; J trimming: 0 bases; junction bases outside the gene matches: 1. This CDR3 is 16 amino acids long. Germline V gives CDR1 SGHVS, CDR2 FQNEAQ. The whole variable domain, filled in from reference TRBV7-8 and TRBJ2-4, reads GAGVSQSPRYKVAKRGQDVALRCDPISGHVSLFWYQQALGQGPEFLTYFQNEAQLDKSGLPSDRFFAERPEGSVSTLKIQRTQQEDSAVYLCASSLGGGVAKNIQYFGAGTRLSVL.